Each of the 5 T cell receptor beta chains below was sequenced from the same sample in a study of blood T cells in healthy people across ages (dated by TCRdb to about 2015). Library preparation was by 5' RACE. The sample was run on an Illumina HiSeq 2500. A second roughly 6 to 11 cycle PCR used a sample-barcoded 5' primer and a J-beta primer mix. TCRdb ran its own pipeline on the public reads, namely fastp trimming at Q25 and MiXCR clone calling, and kept in-frame beta chains. Identical CDR3 protein sequences are pooled into one entry, listed with their most common genes and DNA. In all, the sample holds 500,000 to 600,000 distinct CDR3 sequences, and roughly a quarter of those were seen once. The top ten clonotypes cover under 20% of the sample. The specimen was blood. These receptors were taken from a woman in her 70s in good health.

The rearrangement uses TRBV12-3 or TRBV12-4 and TRBJ1-1, with D unresolved. V gave up 4 bases and J gave up 3 bases, with 12 bases separating them. There are 14 residues in the CDR3. CDR3 region: CASSSAGGHTEAFF. CDR3 bases: TGTGCCAGCAGTTCGGCAGGAGGGCACACTGAAGCTTTCTTT.

The CDR3 nucleotides are TGCAGTGCAAAGGGACAGAATCAGCCCCAGCATTTT. This codes for CSAKGQNQPQHF. The V and J genes are TRBV20-1 and TRBJ1-5; 7 bases align to TRBD1. This CDR3 is 12 amino acids long. After removal of 6 bases from V and 4 bases from J, the junction contained 3 bases not matched to a gene. The germline gives CDR1 DFQATT, CDR2 SNEGSKA (reference sequence).

The table lists this clonotype with a few counts. This chain uses TRBV4-3 with TRBJ2-3; D unresolved. The V end was cut by 0 bases, the J end by 2 bases, with 9 bases between. The CDR3 is 15 residues long. CDR1 and CDR2 (germline): LGHNA, YSLEER. CDR3 loop: CASSQELGNTDTQYF. CDR3 bases: TGCGCCAGCAGCCAAGAACTGGGTAACACAGATACGCAGTATTTT.

The chain uses TRBV5-1 and TRBJ2-5; D perhaps matches TRBD1 (7 bases). The J call may be wrong; the DNA end is better matched by TRBJ2-1. The CDR3 contains 17 residues. Germline V CDR1 and CDR2: SGHRS, YFSETQ. The CDR3 is CASSFFGRTGVHNEQFF. The DNA for the CDR3 is TGCGCCAGCAGCTTTTTTGGGAGGACAGGAGTCCACAATGAGCAGTTCTTC.

This clonotype was seen a handful of times. This sequence joins TRBV6-2 or TRBV6-3 and TRBJ2-5; D is possibly TRBD1 or TRBD2 (5 bases each). CDR1 is MNHEY and CDR2 is SVGEGT in the germline V gene. The CDR3 totals 15 residues. Trimming shortened V by 3 bases and J by 1 base, and 12 bases separated the two germline ends. CDR3 loop: CASSYEGPTQETQYF. For the CDR3, the DNA is TGTGCCAGCAGTTATGAGGGACCCACCCAAGAGACCCAGTACTTC.